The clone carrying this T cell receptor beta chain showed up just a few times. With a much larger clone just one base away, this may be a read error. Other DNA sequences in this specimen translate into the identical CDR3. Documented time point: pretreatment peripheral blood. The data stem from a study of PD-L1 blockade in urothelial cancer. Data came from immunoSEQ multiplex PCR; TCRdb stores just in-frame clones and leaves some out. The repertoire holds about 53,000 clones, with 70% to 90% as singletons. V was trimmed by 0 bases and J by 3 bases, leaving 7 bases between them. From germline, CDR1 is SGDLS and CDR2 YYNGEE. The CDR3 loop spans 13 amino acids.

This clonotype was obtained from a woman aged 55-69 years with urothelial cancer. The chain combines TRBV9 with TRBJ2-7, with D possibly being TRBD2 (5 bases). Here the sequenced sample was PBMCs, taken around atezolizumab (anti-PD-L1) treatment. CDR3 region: CASSVAGSYEQYF. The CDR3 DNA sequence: TGTGCCAGCAGCGTAGCGGGGAGCTACGAGCAGTACTTC.